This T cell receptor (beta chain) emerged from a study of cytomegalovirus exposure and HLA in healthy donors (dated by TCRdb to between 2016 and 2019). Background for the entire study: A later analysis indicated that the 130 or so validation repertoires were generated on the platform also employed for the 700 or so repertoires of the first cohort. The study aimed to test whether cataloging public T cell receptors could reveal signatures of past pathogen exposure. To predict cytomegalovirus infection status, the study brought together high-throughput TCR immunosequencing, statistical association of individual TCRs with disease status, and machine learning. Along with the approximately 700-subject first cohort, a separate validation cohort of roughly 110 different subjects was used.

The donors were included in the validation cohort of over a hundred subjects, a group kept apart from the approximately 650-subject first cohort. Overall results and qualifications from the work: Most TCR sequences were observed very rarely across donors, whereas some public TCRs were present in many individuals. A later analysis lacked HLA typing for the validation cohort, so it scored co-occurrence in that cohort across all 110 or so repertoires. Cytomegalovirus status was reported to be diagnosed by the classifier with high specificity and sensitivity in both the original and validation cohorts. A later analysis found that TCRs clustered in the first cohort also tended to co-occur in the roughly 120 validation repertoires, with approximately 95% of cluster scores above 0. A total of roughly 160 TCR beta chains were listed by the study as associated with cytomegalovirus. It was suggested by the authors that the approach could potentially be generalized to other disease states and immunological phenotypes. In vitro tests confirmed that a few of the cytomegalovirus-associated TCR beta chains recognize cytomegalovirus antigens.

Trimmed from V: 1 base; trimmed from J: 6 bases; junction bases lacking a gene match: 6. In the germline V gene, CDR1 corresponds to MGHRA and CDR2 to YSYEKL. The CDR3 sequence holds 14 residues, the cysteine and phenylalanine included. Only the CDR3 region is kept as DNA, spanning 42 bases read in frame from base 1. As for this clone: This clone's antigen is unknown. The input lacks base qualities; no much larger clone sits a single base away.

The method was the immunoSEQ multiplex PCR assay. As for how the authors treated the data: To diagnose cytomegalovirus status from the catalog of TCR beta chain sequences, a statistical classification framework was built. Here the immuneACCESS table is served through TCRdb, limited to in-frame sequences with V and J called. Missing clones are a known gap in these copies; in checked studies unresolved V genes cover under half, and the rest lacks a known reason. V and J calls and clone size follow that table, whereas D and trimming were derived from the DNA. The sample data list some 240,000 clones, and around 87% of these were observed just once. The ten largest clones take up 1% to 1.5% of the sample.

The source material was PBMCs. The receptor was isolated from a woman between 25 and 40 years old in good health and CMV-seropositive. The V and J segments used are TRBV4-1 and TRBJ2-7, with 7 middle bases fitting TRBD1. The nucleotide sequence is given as TGCGCCAGCAGCCAAGTCTTACCAGGGGGCGAGCAGTACTTC. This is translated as CASSQVLPGGEQYF.